The rows below give T cell receptor beta chains drawn from one sample of a study of blood T cells in healthy people across ages. Using its own MiXCR run on the 5' RACE reads, TCRdb lists one record per CDR3 protein. The table shows hundreds of thousands of distinct CDR3 sequences, with 24% occurring only once. These data were also filed under a second study, of T cells of mothers and their children.

The sequencing sample was made of blood. The receptors stem from a boy aged 5 to 17 in good health. Both conserved end residues are part of each CDR3. Fields, in order: clone size, V gene, D gene, J gene, CDR3 protein, CDR3 DNA. The D gene is left open where the match is weak. Size is omitted from some rows. Given values are once, few, many or a class for expanded clones.

clone_size: NA; v_call: TRBV10-3; d_call: NA; j_call: TRBJ1-1; cdr3_aa: CAISGRAANTEAFF; cdr3_nt: TGTGCCATCAGTGGACGGGCGGCGAACACTGAAGCTTTCTTT
clone_size: once; v_call: TRBV10-3; d_call: TRBD2; j_call: TRBJ2-7; cdr3_aa: CAISVGLAGNEQYF; cdr3_nt: TGTGCCATCAGTGTGGGCCTAGCGGGGAACGAGCAGTACTTC
clone_size: few; v_call: TRBV29-1; d_call: TRBD1; j_call: TRBJ2-1; cdr3_aa: CSVLQGAGGNEQFF; cdr3_nt: TGCAGCGTTTTACAGGGGGCAGGGGGGAATGAGCAGTTCTTC
clone_size: NA; v_call: TRBV7-2; d_call: TRBD1; j_call: TRBJ2-1; cdr3_aa: CASSKGTVSSYNEQFF; cdr3_nt: TGTGCCAGCAGCAAAGGGACAGTCAGCTCCTACAATGAGCAGTTCTTC
clone_size: NA; v_call: TRBV6-1; d_call: NA; j_call: TRBJ1-5; cdr3_aa: CASSEPGGNQPQHF; cdr3_nt: TGTGCCAGCAGTGAGCCTGGTGGCAATCAGCCCCAGCATTTT
clone_size: NA; v_call: TRBV7-3; d_call: NA; j_call: TRBJ2-7; cdr3_aa: CASSLRPASYEQYF; cdr3_nt: TGTGCCAGCAGCCTCCGCCCAGCCAGCTACGAGCAGTACTTC
clone_size: NA; v_call: TRBV5-1; d_call: TRBD1; j_call: TRBJ1-2; cdr3_aa: CASSLGTGKGYTF; cdr3_nt: TGCGCCAGCAGCCTCGGGACAGGGAAGGGCTACACCTTC
clone_size: NA; v_call: TRBV18; d_call: NA; j_call: TRBJ2-5; cdr3_aa: CASSPLSGKETQYF; cdr3_nt: TGTGCCAGCTCACCACTGTCAGGAAAAGAGACCCAGTACTTC
clone_size: NA; v_call: TRBV5-1; d_call: NA; j_call: TRBJ1-4; cdr3_aa: CASSPRSRVYNEKLFF; cdr3_nt: TGCGCCAGCAGCCCTCGTTCCCGCGTCTATAATGAAAAACTGTTTTTT
clone_size: few; v_call: TRBV4-1; d_call: TRBD2; j_call: TRBJ2-7; cdr3_aa: CASSQGQLASGEQYF; cdr3_nt: TGCGCCAGCAGCCAAGGTCAACTAGCGTCGGGAGAGCAGTACTTC
clone_size: NA; v_call: TRBV29-1; d_call: NA; j_call: TRBJ2-1; cdr3_aa: CSVSGSRLVYNERFF; cdr3_nt: TGCAGCGTCTCGGGATCGAGACTAGTCTATAATGAGCGGTTCTTC
clone_size: few; v_call: TRBV15; d_call: NA; j_call: TRBJ2-5; cdr3_aa: CATSRDDAKVGETQYF; cdr3_nt: TGTGCCACCAGCAGAGATGACGCCAAAGTCGGGGAGACCCAGTACTTC
clone_size: few; v_call: TRBV15; d_call: NA; j_call: TRBJ2-3; cdr3_aa: CATSRKIGRGPVVNTQYF; cdr3_nt: TGTGCCACCAGCAGAAAAATAGGCAGGGGACCAGTGGTAAATACGCAGTATTTT
clone_size: NA; v_call: TRBV12-3/TRBV12-4; d_call: TRBD2; j_call: TRBJ2-2; cdr3_aa: CASGSGTLPGELFF; cdr3_nt: TGTGCCAGCGGCAGCGGGACCCTACCCGGGGAGCTGTTTTTT
clone_size: many; v_call: TRBV5-1; d_call: NA; j_call: TRBJ2-2; cdr3_aa: CASSLRGQANTGELFF; cdr3_nt: TGCGCCAGCAGCTTGCGTGGCCAAGCGAACACCGGGGAGCTGTTTTTT
clone_size: few; v_call: TRBV5-1; d_call: TRBD2; j_call: TRBJ2-3; cdr3_aa: CASSFHMNLLAGGARDTQYF; cdr3_nt: TGCGCCAGCAGCTTCCACATGAACCTCCTAGCGGGAGGGGCGAGAGATACGCAGTATTTT
clone_size: once; v_call: TRBV28; d_call: NA; j_call: TRBJ2-7; cdr3_aa: CASSLFRGGLYNEQYF; cdr3_nt: TGTGCCAGCAGTTTATTCCGAGGGGGGCTCTACAACGAGCAGTACTTC
clone_size: NA; v_call: TRBV28; d_call: NA; j_call: TRBJ2-7; cdr3_aa: CASSRLGGSPYSYEQYF; cdr3_nt: TGTGCCAGCAGTCGCCTAGGAGGGTCCCCTTACTCCTACGAGCAGTACTTC
clone_size: NA; v_call: TRBV20-1; d_call: NA; j_call: TRBJ2-3; cdr3_aa: CSAVLGVADTQYF; cdr3_nt: TGCAGTGCTGTGTTGGGTGTCGCAGATACGCAGTATTTT
clone_size: few; v_call: TRBV20-1; d_call: NA; j_call: TRBJ1-4; cdr3_aa: CSARSVLGATNEKLFF; cdr3_nt: TGCAGTGCTAGATCCGTTTTGGGTGCAACTAATGAAAAACTGTTTTTT
clone_size: few; v_call: TRBV4-3; d_call: NA; j_call: TRBJ1-3; cdr3_aa: CASSQRASPHSGNTIYF; cdr3_nt: TGCGCCAGCAGCCAAAGGGCGTCGCCCCACTCTGGAAACACCATATATTTT
clone_size: NA; v_call: TRBV12-3/TRBV12-4; d_call: TRBD2; j_call: TRBJ2-2; cdr3_aa: CASTLALAGGPDTGELFF; cdr3_nt: TGTGCCAGCACTCTGGCCCTAGCGGGAGGGCCGGACACCGGGGAGCTGTTTTTT
clone_size: NA; v_call: TRBV29-1; d_call: NA; j_call: TRBJ1-2; cdr3_aa: CSVGYRMGSNYGYTF; cdr3_nt: TGCAGCGTTGGCTACAGGATGGGGTCTAACTATGGCTACACCTTC
clone_size: few; v_call: TRBV15; d_call: TRBD2; j_call: TRBJ2-1; cdr3_aa: CATSEGTSGTRDREFF; cdr3_nt: TGTGCCACCAGCGAGGGGACTAGCGGGACGCGAGACCGAGAGTTCTTC
clone_size: NA; v_call: TRBV4-3; d_call: NA; j_call: TRBJ1-5; cdr3_aa: CASSPLKDRYNQPQHF; cdr3_nt: TGCGCCAGCAGCCCACTAAAGGACAGATACAATCAGCCCCAGCATTTT
clone_size: few; v_call: TRBV20-1; d_call: NA; j_call: TRBJ2-3; cdr3_aa: CSANPGEGADTQYF; cdr3_nt: TGCAGTGCCAATCCGGGGGAGGGGGCAGATACGCAGTATTTT
clone_size: NA; v_call: TRBV6-2/TRBV6-3; d_call: TRBD1; j_call: TRBJ1-2; cdr3_aa: CASTEQGAHGYTF; cdr3_nt: TGTGCCAGCACCGAACAGGGGGCCCATGGCTACACCTTC
clone_size: few; v_call: TRBV20-1; d_call: NA; j_call: TRBJ2-1; cdr3_aa: CSARVSTPSERRTYNEQFF; cdr3_nt: TGCAGTGCTAGAGTCTCTACCCCTAGTGAGCGGCGCACCTACAATGAGCAGTTCTTC
clone_size: few; v_call: TRBV20-1; d_call: TRBD2; j_call: TRBJ2-2; cdr3_aa: CSAFSLAGPNIGELFF; cdr3_nt: TGCAGTGCTTTCTCCTTAGCGGGACCGAACATCGGGGAGCTGTTTTTT
clone_size: NA; v_call: TRBV6-5; d_call: NA; j_call: TRBJ2-7; cdr3_aa: CTSRQGRGVKNEQYF; cdr3_nt: TGTACCAGCAGACAGGGACGGGGGGTCAAAAACGAGCAGTACTTC
clone_size: few; v_call: TRBV5-1; d_call: NA; j_call: TRBJ2-4; cdr3_aa: CASSQAPRGNIQYF; cdr3_nt: TGCGCCAGCAGCCAAGCCCCAAGGGGAAACATTCAGTACTTC
clone_size: few; v_call: TRBV6-2/TRBV6-3; d_call: NA; j_call: TRBJ2-7; cdr3_aa: CASSYPDYPYEQYF; cdr3_nt: TGTGCCAGCAGTTACCCGGACTATCCCTACGAGCAGTACTTC
clone_size: NA; v_call: TRBV28; d_call: NA; j_call: TRBJ2-7; cdr3_aa: CASSFNSGVYEQYF; cdr3_nt: TGTGCCAGCAGTTTTAACTCAGGGGTCTACGAGCAGTACTTC
clone_size: few; v_call: TRBV7-2; d_call: NA; j_call: TRBJ1-1; cdr3_aa: CASSWDTEAFF; cdr3_nt: TGTGCCAGCAGCTGGGACACTGAAGCTTTCTTT
clone_size: NA; v_call: TRBV20-1; d_call: NA; j_call: TRBJ2-5; cdr3_aa: CSAPKQGGFRETQYF; cdr3_nt: TGCAGTGCACCGAAGCAGGGGGGATTTCGAGAGACCCAGTACTTC
clone_size: NA; v_call: TRBV4-1; d_call: TRBD2; j_call: TRBJ2-7; cdr3_aa: CASSPGLAGDLEQYF; cdr3_nt: TGCGCCAGCAGCCCGGGACTAGCGGGAGATCTCGAGCAGTACTTC
clone_size: few; v_call: TRBV6-2/TRBV6-3; d_call: NA; j_call: TRBJ2-5; cdr3_aa: CASMEVDQETQYF; cdr3_nt: TGTGCCAGCATGGAGGTTGACCAAGAGACCCAGTACTTC
clone_size: many; v_call: TRBV6-6; d_call: TRBD2; j_call: TRBJ2-1; cdr3_aa: CASSSHPGSGSPPYNEQFF; cdr3_nt: TGTGCCAGCAGCTCTCACCCGGGTAGCGGGAGTCCACCCTACAATGAGCAGTTCTTC
clone_size: NA; v_call: TRBV24-1; d_call: NA; j_call: TRBJ2-1; cdr3_aa: CATGARVQGNHGGLYYEQFF; cdr3_nt: TGTGCCACCGGGGCTAGGGTACAGGGGAATCACGGGGGCCTTTACTATGAGCAGTTCTTC
clone_size: many; v_call: TRBV29-1; d_call: NA; j_call: TRBJ2-7; cdr3_aa: CSVEVHGDYEQYF; cdr3_nt: TGCAGCGTTGAAGTACACGGGGACTACGAGCAGTACTTC
clone_size: NA; v_call: TRBV18; d_call: NA; j_call: TRBJ1-5; cdr3_aa: CASSRGDSNQPQHF; cdr3_nt: TGTGCCAGCTCACGAGGGGATAGCAATCAGCCCCAGCATTTT
clone_size: few; v_call: TRBV7-2; d_call: TRBD1; j_call: TRBJ2-7; cdr3_aa: CASSLHRDRAYEQYF; cdr3_nt: TGTGCCAGCAGCCTCCACCGGGACAGGGCCTACGAGCAGTACTTC
clone_size: NA; v_call: TRBV12-3/TRBV12-4; d_call: NA; j_call: TRBJ2-2; cdr3_aa: CASSWTPATGELFF; cdr3_nt: TGTGCCAGCAGTTGGACACCTGCCACCGGGGAGCTGTTTTTT
clone_size: NA; v_call: TRBV7-9; d_call: NA; j_call: TRBJ1-5; cdr3_aa: CASSWGGGTQPQHF; cdr3_nt: TGTGCCAGCAGCTGGGGTGGAGGGACTCAGCCCCAGCATTTT
clone_size: NA; v_call: TRBV9; d_call: NA; j_call: TRBJ1-5; cdr3_aa: CASSQGWGRNQPQHF; cdr3_nt: TGTGCCAGCAGCCAAGGATGGGGGAGGAATCAGCCCCAGCATTTT
clone_size: many; v_call: TRBV5-1; d_call: NA; j_call: TRBJ1-2; cdr3_aa: CASSEDSNYGYTF; cdr3_nt: TGCGCCAGCAGCGAAGACAGTAACTATGGCTACACCTTC
clone_size: few; v_call: TRBV5-6; d_call: TRBD1; j_call: TRBJ2-7; cdr3_aa: CASSPEPTGVEQYF; cdr3_nt: TGTGCCAGCAGCCCCGAACCGACAGGGGTCGAGCAGTACTTC
clone_size: few; v_call: TRBV5-1; d_call: TRBD1; j_call: TRBJ1-2; cdr3_aa: CASSLGRGNLYGYTF; cdr3_nt: TGCGCCAGCAGCTTGGGCAGGGGGAACCTGTACGGCTACACCTTC
clone_size: few; v_call: TRBV7-2; d_call: TRBD2; j_call: TRBJ2-1; cdr3_aa: CASSLGSAGGSIGTNEQFF; cdr3_nt: TGTGCCAGCAGCTTAGGATCAGCGGGAGGTTCTATTGGGACAAATGAGCAGTTCTTC
clone_size: NA; v_call: TRBV20-1; d_call: TRBD1; j_call: TRBJ2-7; cdr3_aa: CSARRTGEPEQYF; cdr3_nt: TGCAGTGCTCGTCGGACAGGCGAACCCGAGCAGTACTTC
clone_size: NA; v_call: TRBV25-1; d_call: NA; j_call: TRBJ1-4; cdr3_aa: CASSVLGRVNEKLFF; cdr3_nt: TGTGCCAGCAGTGTCCTAGGCAGAGTTAATGAAAAACTGTTTTTT
clone_size: NA; v_call: TRBV12-3/TRBV12-4; d_call: TRBD1; j_call: TRBJ1-4; cdr3_aa: CASSPRGPKLFF; cdr3_nt: TGTGCCAGCAGCCCCAGGGGGCCAAAACTGTTTTTT
clone_size: few; v_call: TRBV20-1; d_call: TRBD2; j_call: TRBJ2-1; cdr3_aa: CSARGASGSSGSYNEQFF; cdr3_nt: TGCAGTGCTAGAGGGGCTAGCGGGAGCTCTGGCTCCTACAATGAGCAGTTCTTC
clone_size: few; v_call: TRBV6-2/TRBV6-3; d_call: NA; j_call: TRBJ2-7; cdr3_aa: CASSSWTASYEQYF; cdr3_nt: TGTGCCAGCAGTTCCTGGACGGCCTCCTACGAGCAGTACTTC
clone_size: few; v_call: TRBV12-3/TRBV12-4; d_call: TRBD1; j_call: TRBJ2-5; cdr3_aa: CASSFFGTGVQETQYF; cdr3_nt: TGTGCCAGCAGTTTCTTTGGGACAGGAGTACAAGAGACCCAGTACTTC
clone_size: many; v_call: TRBV2; d_call: NA; j_call: TRBJ2-5; cdr3_aa: CASSERATQYF; cdr3_nt: TGTGCCAGCAGTGAAAGGGCGACCCAGTACTTC